This T cell receptor (beta chain) was recovered during a study of tumor T cells in aggressive B-cell lymphoma. Produced via immunoSEQ multiplex PCR; TCRdb's table is partial and in-frame only. This table has 5,000 or so clones, approximately 88% appearing once. There are 13 residues in the CDR3. The ends lost 5 bases at V and 5 bases at J; junction bases unmatched: 6. Germline-derived CDR1 and CDR2 are GTSNPN and SVGIG (reference sequence). The receptor comes from an adult with diffuse large B cell lymphoma. The sequencing sample was made of tumor tissue. The chain links TRBV30 to TRBJ1-5, with TRBD1 matching 7 bases. This CDR3 is CAWRRQGDQPQHF. As DNA, the CDR3 is TGTGCCTGGCGCCGACAGGGCGATCAGCCCCAGCATTTT.